This T cell receptor beta chain was identified during a study of CD8+CD57+ T cells in acquired aplastic anemia. Study at large: Each DNA sample taken from sorted CD4+ and CD8+ cells came to 2.5 to 4 ug on average.

The study profiled TCR beta VDJ and CDR3 using genomic DNA as template. MiXCR was run by TCRdb on the reads, yielding one entry per CDR3 protein. The sample shows hundreds of thousands of distinct CDR3 sequences, about a third of them seen only once. The V segment lost 4 bases and the J segment 0 bases; nucleotides outside the gene matches: 1. The CDR3 is made up of 15 amino acids. Germline values: CDR1 SNHLY, CDR2 FYNNEI. This clonotype was counted at least ten times. Sequencing was done on patients that had shown CD8+CD57+ cell expansion by flow cytometry. This chain joins TRBV2 and TRBJ2-2; 8 bases map to TRBD1. Source material: sorted CD4+, CD8+, or CD8+CD57+ T cells (not recorded which) from PBMCs. The receptor was derived from a human donor with aplastic anemia. The CDR3 loop reads CASSATGANTGELFF. Here the CDR3 DNA reads TGTGCCAGCAGTGCGACAGGGGCGAACACCGGGGAGCTGTTTTTT. Using reference TRBV2 and TRBJ2-2 for the parts outside the CDR3, the full variable domain is EPEVTQTPSHQVTQMGQEVILRCVPISNHLYFYWYRQILGQKVEFLVSFYNNEISEKSEIFDDQFSVERPDGSNFTLKIRSTKLEDSAMYFCASSATGANTGELFFGEGSRLTVL.